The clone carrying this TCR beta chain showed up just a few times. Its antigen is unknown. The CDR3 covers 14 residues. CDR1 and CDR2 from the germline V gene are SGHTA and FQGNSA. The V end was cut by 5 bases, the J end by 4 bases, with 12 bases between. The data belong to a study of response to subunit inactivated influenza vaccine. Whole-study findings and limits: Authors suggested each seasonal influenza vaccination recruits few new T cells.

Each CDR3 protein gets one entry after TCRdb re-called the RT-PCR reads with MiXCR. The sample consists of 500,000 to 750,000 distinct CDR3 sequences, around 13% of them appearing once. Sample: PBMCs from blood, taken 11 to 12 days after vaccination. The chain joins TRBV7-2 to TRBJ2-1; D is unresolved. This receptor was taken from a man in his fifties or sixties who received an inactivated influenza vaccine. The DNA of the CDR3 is TGTGCCAGCAGCCTGGGGAAGGAGTACAATGAGCAGTTCTTC. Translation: CASSLGKEYNEQFF.